The next 17 T cell receptor beta chains were all read from a single sample in a study of somatic mutations in cytotoxic T cells in rheumatoid arthritis. Only in-frame clones appear in the TCRdb table, and some are missing; sequencing was by immunoSEQ multiplex PCR. The sample yields approximately 17,000 clones, 79% seen once. The sequenced material came from CD8+ T cells sorted from blood. The receptors here all came from an adult with rheumatoid arthritis.

The chain is built from TRBV11-2 and TRBJ1-1, with D unresolved. The CDR3 length is 14 residues. V was trimmed by 5 bases and J by 0 bases, leaving 10 bases between them. Germline V gene data show CDR1 as SGHAT and CDR2 as FQNNGV. CDR3 sequence: CASSPTSLNTEAFF. The CDR3 DNA reads TGTGCCAGCAGCCCCACAAGTTTGAACACTGAAGCTTTCTTT.

The chain joins TRBV29-1 to TRBJ2-3, with TRBD2 matching over 7 bases. The germline CDR1 and CDR2 sequences are SQVTM and ANQGSEA. Germline trimming cut 1 base from V and 3 bases from J; bases unmatched to any gene: 7. CDR3 length equals 15 residues. The CDR3, as DNA: TGCAGCGTTGAAGGTAGCGGGCTTGGGACAGATACGCAGTATTTT. Protein sequence: CSVEGSGLGTDTQYF.

The chain uses TRBV14 and TRBJ1-2; the D gene is possibly TRBD1 (6 bases). Germline V lookup: CDR1 SGHDN, CDR2 FVKESK. CDR3 length: 13 residues. Trimming removed 1 base from V and 6 bases from J, with 9 bases in between. The CDR3 sequence: CASSQVAGDGYTF. The CDR3, as DNA: TGTGCCAGCAGCCAAGTGGCAGGGGATGGCTACACCTTC. The full variable domain, in which reference TRBV14 and TRBJ1-2 provide the parts outside the CDR3, is EAGVTQFPSHSVIEKGQTVTLRCDPISGHDNLYWYRRVMGKEIKFLLHFVKESKQDESGMPNNRFLAERTGGTYSTLKVQPAELEDSGVYFCASSQVAGDGYTFGSGTRLTVV.

In its sample, this clone was seen a few times. This rearrangement joins TRBV11-2 to TRBJ2-1; no definite D call. Germline lookup yields CDR1 SGHAT and CDR2 FQNNGV. Trimming pared 5 bases from V and 8 bases from J, leaving 7 bases between. This CDR3 is 11 amino acids long. Here the CDR3 reads CASSDVHEQFF. The CDR3 nucleotides read TGTGCCAGCAGCGATGTCCATGAGCAGTTCTTC.

This clone was detected only a few times. The rearrangement uses TRBV6-4 and TRBJ2-1; possibly TRBD2 for D (6 bases). The CDR3 totals 15 residues. Trimming took 4 bases from V and 4 from J, leaving 14 bases between them. Germline CDR1 and CDR2: MRHNA and SNTAGT. The CDR3 nucleotides read TGTGCCAGCAGTGGTAGTCAGGGAGGATACAATGAGCAGTTCTTC. Translating gives CASSGSQGGYNEQFF.

The chain carries TRBV4-1 and TRBJ2-1; the D gene is possibly TRBD1 (6 bases). This CDR3 has 13 amino acids. Germline assignment: CDR1 MGHRA and CDR2 YSYEKL. CDR3 DNA sequence: TGCGCGACCGGGCAGGGGCGGTACAATGAGCAGTTCTTC. Amino acids: CATGQGRYNEQFF.

The table lists this clone with a count of one. The chain carries TRBV5-4 and TRBJ2-7; tentatively, D is TRBD1 (5 bases). This CDR3 is 15 amino acids long. The germline V and J ends were trimmed by 1 base and 3 bases, with 14 bases remaining between them. Per germline, CDR1 SGHNT and CDR2 YYREEE (reference sequence). The CDR3: CASSLSRGLGYEQYF. The CDR3 DNA is TGTGCCAGCAGCTTGAGTAGGGGTCTTGGCTACGAGCAGTACTTC.

This rearrangement joins TRBV5-1 to TRBJ2-1; 14 positions match TRBD2. CDR3 length: 19 amino acids. CDR1 and CDR2 from the germline V gene are SGHRS and YFSETQ. V gave up 0 bases and J gave up 2 bases; unmatched junction bases: 7. The CDR3 sequence is CASSLAGLAGEAPYNEQFF. The CDR3 nucleotides are TGCGCCAGCAGCTTGGCGGGACTAGCGGGAGAGGCGCCCTACAATGAGCAGTTCTTC. The full variable domain, completed using reference TRBV5-1 and TRBJ2-1, is KAGVTQTPRYLIKTRGQQVTLSCSPISGHRSVSWYQQTPGQGLQFLFEYFSETQRNKGNFPGRFSGRQFSNSRSEMNVSTLELGDSALYLCASSLAGLAGEAPYNEQFFGPGTRLTVL.

This clone appeared a few times. The gene calls are TRBV29-1 and TRBJ2-7; 9 bases match TRBD2. J was trimmed by 3 bases and V by 3 bases; bases with no gene match: 3. The CDR3 runs to 13 residues. Germline CDR1 and CDR2: SQVTM and ANQGSEA. The CDR3 spells CSVDAGGLYEQYF. CDR3 nucleotide sequence: TGCAGCGTTGATGCGGGAGGGCTCTACGAGCAGTACTTC.

The chain joins TRBV19 to TRBJ2-7; the D gene is possibly TRBD2 (6 bases). Per germline, CDR1 LNHDA and CDR2 SQIVND (reference sequence). The CDR3 is made up of 17 amino acids. The V and J ends lost 0 bases and 0 bases respectively, with 15 bases between them. CDR3 loop: CASSIDRGGMPSYEQYF. For the CDR3, the DNA is TGTGCCAGTAGTATAGATCGTGGCGGGATGCCCTCCTACGAGCAGTACTTC. The full variable domain, with the rest looked up from reference TRBV19 and TRBJ2-7, is DGGITQSPKYLFRKEGQNVTLSCEQNLNHDAMYWYRQDPGQGLRLIYYSQIVNDFQKGDIAEGYSVSREKKESFPLTVTSAQKNPTAFYLCASSIDRGGMPSYEQYFGPGTRLTVT.

The chain carries TRBV4-1 and TRBJ2-1; 13 bases agree with TRBD2. The germline CDR1 and CDR2 sequences are MGHRA and YSYEKL. The V segment lost 3 bases and the J segment 0 bases; nucleotides outside the gene matches: 5. This CDR3 comprises 18 residues. CDR3 sequence reads: CASSQLLAGGSSYNEQFF. The CDR3, as DNA: TGCGCCAGCAGCCAGCTACTAGCGGGAGGGAGCTCCTACAATGAGCAGTTCTTC.

The V gene is TRBV6-5, the J gene TRBJ2-7, with 7 bases lining up with TRBD2. V shed 0 bases and J 3 bases; nucleotides not matched to a gene: 2. Looked up from germline, CDR1 is MNHEY and CDR2 is SVGAGI. The CDR3 extends over 14 amino acids. The CDR3 region is CASSYSASGYEQYF. The CDR3 DNA is TGTGCCAGCAGTTACTCGGCTAGCGGCTACGAGCAGTACTTC.

J is TRBJ2-1 and V is TRBV4-3; D is perhaps TRBD2 (5 bases). The V gene's germline CDR1 is LGHNA and CDR2 YSLEER. The CDR3 extends over 17 amino acids. V lost 0 bases to trimming and J lost 6 bases, with 18 bases between them. Here the CDR3 DNA reads TGCGCCAGCAGCCAAGATCAGTCGGGGAGAGGGAGCAATGAGCAGTTCTTC. It yields the protein CASSQDQSGRGSNEQFF.

V usage is TRBV25-1 and J usage is TRBJ2-6; D ambiguous. Per germline, CDR1 MGHDK and CDR2 SYGVNS. This CDR3 is built from 15 residues. The V end lost 4 bases, the J end lost 0 bases, and 7 bases lay between the germline ends. In DNA form, the CDR3 reads TGTGCCAGCAGTGGCCCAGACTCTGGGGCCAACGTCCTGACTTTC. Amino acids: CASSGPDSGANVLTF.

V usage is TRBV7-9 and J usage is TRBJ2-2; 12 nucleotides match TRBD2. Germline V gene lookup returns CDR1 SEHNR and CDR2 FQNEAQ (reference sequence). The CDR3 contains 15 residues. Trimming at V came to 5 bases and at J to 6 bases, leaving 4 bases not matched to a gene. The CDR3 reads CASSRLAGESGELFF. In DNA form, the CDR3 reads TGTGCCAGCAGCCGACTAGCGGGAGAATCCGGGGAGCTGTTTTTT.

This clone was observed a single time. In DNA form, the CDR3 reads TGTGCCAGCAGTGAGGGGGGCGGAATGAACACCGGGGAGCTGTTTTTT. It codes for CASSEGGGMNTGELFF. The rearrangement links TRBV6-4 to TRBJ2-2, with D perhaps given as TRBD1 or TRBD2 (6 bases each). Deletions cut 3 bases from V and 1 base from J, with 12 bases between. The CDR3 loop spans 16 amino acids. The germline gives CDR1 MRHNA, CDR2 SNTAGT.

The J gene is TRBJ1-2, the V gene TRBV28; tentatively, D is TRBD1 (5 bases). The CDR3 covers 15 residues. With 5 bases removed from V and 3 bases from J, the gap between germline ends came to 16 bases. The germline V gene has CDR1 MDHEN and CDR2 SYDVKM. The CDR3 loop is CASSPWGRMDYGYTF. CDR3 sequence (DNA): TGTGCCAGCAGTCCCTGGGGGAGGATGGACTATGGCTACACCTTC.